This T cell receptor (beta chain) was sequenced for a study of T cell repertoires in cytomegalovirus infection. CDR1 and CDR2 from the germline V gene are MNHEY and SVGAGI. This CDR3 has 13 amino acids. Between the trimmed V and J ends, which lost 2 bases and 5 bases, there was a span of 8 bases. The sample holds many counts of this clonotype. The target antigen is unknown. Using its own MiXCR run on the reads, TCRdb lists one record per CDR3 protein. Of about 920,000 distinct CDR3 sequences listed, roughly 30% are singletons. The chain has TRBV6-5 and TRBJ2-3; D gene ambiguous. The receptor was isolated from a human donor in good health (CMV status not recorded). Some clones in this sample may be carry-over from other donors' samples. The source material was cultured CD8+ T cells from PBMCs, sampled from culture after CMV antigen stimulation. The CDR3 here is CASSYPSLDTQYF. DNA of the CDR3: TGTGCCAGCAGTTACCCCTCTTTAGATACGCAGTATTTT.